These 22 T cell receptor beta chains originate from one sample sequenced in a study of cytomegalovirus exposure and HLA in healthy donors. PCR was performed using 60 Vbeta and 13 Jbeta primers. Clones were sequenced by immunoSEQ multiplex PCR, and TCRdb holds only the in-frame ones, with some missing. The sample holds 130,000 or so clones, roughly 77% seen once. Material: PBMCs. The receptors come from a man aged 30 to 39 in good health and CMV-seronegative.

The chain joins TRBV13 to TRBJ2-1, with D perhaps TRBD2 (5 bases). Germline lookup yields CDR1 PRHDT and CDR2 FYEKMQ (reference sequence). The V end was cut by 7 bases, the J end by 8 bases, with 15 bases between. The CDR3 covers 13 residues. The CDR3: CASMRIGSDEQFF. The CDR3 DNA sequence: TGTGCCAGCATGAGGATAGGGAGCGATGAGCAGTTCTTC.

V usage is TRBV7-2 and J usage is TRBJ1-1; D not resolved. Trimming took off 2 bases at V and 4 bases at J, with 14 bases between the two ends. From germline, CDR1 is SGHTA and CDR2 FQGNSA. CDR3 length equals 15 residues. CDR3 sequence: CASSLFSGEGTEAFF. In DNA form, the CDR3 reads TGTGCCAGCAGCTTATTCTCCGGGGAGGGCACTGAAGCTTTCTTT.

The table lists this clone with a few counts. The chain uses TRBV15 and TRBJ1-2; D is uncertain. Per the germline V gene, CDR1 is LNHNV and CDR2 is YYDKDF (reference sequence). V was cut by 0 bases and J by 8 bases, with 13 bases left in between. The CDR3 has 14 residues. The CDR3 DNA follows: TGTGCCACCAGCAGAGACCGAGCCGGTGAGGGCTACACCTTC. This translates into CATSRDRAGEGYTF.

V and J are TRBV5-4 and TRBJ2-7, with TRBD1 matching 7 bases. The germline V gene has CDR1 SGHNT and CDR2 YYREEE (reference sequence). After removal of 2 bases from V and 2 bases from J, the junction contained 4 bases not matched to a gene. The CDR3 extends over 14 amino acids. The CDR3 loop is CASSLDDRAYEQYF. The DNA for the CDR3 is TGTGCCAGCAGCTTAGACGACAGGGCCTACGAGCAGTACTTC.

The rearrangement joins TRBV4-1 to TRBJ2-1, with 7 bases that match TRBD2. V trimming: 4 bases; J trimming: 9 bases; junction bases outside the gene matches: 15. Germline-derived CDR1 and CDR2 are MGHRA and YSYEKL. The CDR3 spans 16 residues. The CDR3 is CASSPPGMTSFLEQFF. The CDR3 DNA reads as TGCGCCAGCAGCCCACCCGGGATGACTAGCTTTCTTGAGCAGTTCTTC.

This clone occurred once. The J gene is TRBJ2-2, the V gene TRBV5-1, with TRBD2 identical over 10 bases. From germline, CDR1 is SGHRS and CDR2 YFSETQ. There are 16 residues in the CDR3. Trimming removed 4 bases from V and 3 bases from J; junction bases left unmatched: 6. The CDR3 sequence is CASSPRTSGYTGELFF. Written as DNA, the CDR3 is TGCGCCAGCAGCCCGCGGACTAGCGGATACACCGGGGAGCTGTTTTTT.

The chain joins TRBV10-1 to TRBJ2-1, with 8 bases aligning to TRBD1. Losses at the gene ends were 4 bases for V and 14 bases for J; bases not matched to a gene: 1. The germline gives CDR1 WNHNN, CDR2 SYGVQD (reference sequence). The CDR3 contains 10 residues. CDR3 nucleotides: TGCGCCAGCAGTGGGGGACAGGAGTTCTTC. Protein sequence: CASSGGQEFF.

This rearrangement joins TRBV30 to TRBJ2-1, with 13 positions matching TRBD2. The CDR3 sequence is 13 residues long. Unmatched junction bases numbered 2, after V lost 5 bases and J lost 7 bases. The germline V gene has CDR1 GTSNPN and CDR2 SVGIG (reference sequence). The CDR3 coding sequence is TGTGCCTGGGGGACTAGCGGGACGAATGAGCAGTTCTTC. Translation: CAWGTSGTNEQFF.

The chain links TRBV5-1 to TRBJ2-2; TRBD2 matches 11 bases. V gave up 4 bases and J gave up 5 bases; unmatched junction bases: 4. This CDR3 is 15 amino acids long. Germline V gene lookup returns CDR1 SGHRS and CDR2 YFSETQ. The CDR3 reads CASSATSGITGELFF. Written as DNA, the CDR3 is TGCGCCAGCAGCGCGACTAGCGGGATTACCGGGGAGCTGTTTTTT.

This clone has a single count. The V and J genes are TRBV21-1 and TRBJ2-1; the table's D call, TRBD2, has no DNA check behind it. TRBV21-1 is marked as a pseudogene. The length of the CDR3 is 17 residues. CDR3: CASSKGKEGIDYNEQFF. In DNA form, the CDR3 reads TGTGCCAGCAGCAAAGGAAAGGAGGGAATCGATTACAATGAGCAGTTCTTC.

The rearrangement joins TRBV19 to TRBJ2-7; 13 bases are shared with TRBD2. V lost 6 bases and J lost 0; bases outside the gene matches: 2. Germline CDR1 reads LNHDA; CDR2 reads SQIVND (reference sequence). The CDR3 covers 15 residues. The CDR3 nucleotides are TGTGCCAGTAGGCGGACTAGCGGGAGCTCCTACGAGCAGTACTTC. Protein product: CASRRTSGSSYEQYF.

V is TRBV5-1 and J is TRBJ1-1, with D possibly matching TRBD1 (5 bases). The CDR3 runs to 14 residues. Germline V gene lookup returns CDR1 SGHRS and CDR2 YFSETQ. Trimming removed 3 bases from V and 1 base from J, with 10 bases in between. In nucleotides, the CDR3 is TGCGCCAGCAGCTACGGGGGGAGGAACACTGAAGCTTTCTTT. Protein sequence: CASSYGGRNTEAFF.

V and J are TRBV19 and TRBJ1-5; 9 nucleotides align to TRBD1. Trimming took 5 bases from V and 6 from J; bases not matched to a gene: 8. The CDR3 has 15 amino acids. The germline V gene encodes CDR1 LNHDA and CDR2 SQIVND (reference sequence). The CDR3 sequence is CASSLQTGGSQPQHF. CDR3 in DNA: TGTGCCAGTAGTCTCCAGACAGGGGGAAGTCAGCCCCAGCATTTT.

This chain connects TRBV29-1 to TRBJ2-5; perhaps TRBD2 as D (6 bases). From germline, CDR1 is SQVTM and CDR2 ANQGSEA. Between the trimmed V and J ends, which lost 1 base and 9 bases, there was a span of 12 bases. The CDR3 sequence is 12 residues long. This CDR3 is CSVEGTGEAQYF. CDR3 bases: TGCAGCGTTGAAGGAACCGGGGAGGCCCAGTACTTC.

The gene calls are TRBV4-2 and TRBJ1-2, with 7 bases that match TRBD1. The length of the CDR3 is 14 residues. Germline V gene sequence: CDR1 LGHNA, CDR2 YNFKEQ. Trimming took 5 bases from V and 2 from J; bases not matched to a gene: 5. The CDR3: CASSYRGPNYGYTF. The CDR3 nucleotides are TGTGCCAGCAGCTACAGGGGCCCCAACTATGGCTACACCTTC.

This chain uses TRBV5-5 with TRBJ1-1, with TRBD1 matching 7 bases. The CDR3 is 15 amino acids. Per the germline V gene, CDR1 is SGHKS and CDR2 is YYEKEE (reference sequence). V was clipped by 4 bases and J by 1 base; unmatched bases: 7. The CDR3 nucleotides read TGTGCCAGCAGCCTGGCCGGGACAGCGAACACTGAAGCTTTCTTT. This sequence encodes CASSLAGTANTEAFF.

This chain connects TRBV29-1 to TRBJ2-7, with TRBD2 matching 7 bases. V gave up 7 bases and J gave up 3 bases; unmatched junction bases: 9. CDR1 SQVTM and CDR2 ANQGSEA come from the germline V gene. The CDR3 spans 13 residues. CDR3 protein: CSASGTTVYEQYF. DNA for the CDR3: TGCAGCGCGTCCGGGACTACCGTCTACGAGCAGTACTTC.

V usage is TRBV5-4 and J usage is TRBJ2-2; D perhaps matches TRBD1 (5 bases). CDR3 length: 14 residues. V lost 3 bases and J 6 bases, leaving 12 bases between the germline ends. Per germline, CDR1 SGHNT and CDR2 YYREEE (reference sequence). CDR3: CASSSNQGSGELFF. CDR3 in DNA: TGTGCCAGCAGCTCGAATCAGGGATCCGGGGAGCTGTTTTTT.

J is TRBJ2-5 and V is TRBV5-4; the D gene is possibly TRBD2 (6 bases). The V and J ends lost 5 bases and 2 bases respectively, with 10 bases between them. Looked up from germline, CDR1 is SGHNT and CDR2 is YYREEE (reference sequence). This CDR3 is 13 amino acids long. DNA of the CDR3: TGTGCCAGCAGTGCCGGACTACAAGAGACCCAGTACTTC. Residues: CASSAGLQETQYF. Using reference TRBV5-4 and TRBJ2-5 for the parts outside the CDR3, the full variable domain is ETGVTQSPTHLIKTRGQQVTLRCSSQSGHNTVSWYQQALGQGPQFIFQYYREEENGRGNFPPRFSGLQFPNYSSELNVNALELDDSALYLCASSAGLQETQYFGPGTRLLVL.

The chain employs TRBV2 and TRBJ1-1, with 9 bases lining up with TRBD1. CDR3 size: 18 residues. The ends lost 8 bases at V and 4 bases at J; junction bases unmatched: 20. In germline, CDR1 is SNHLY, CDR2 FYNNEI. Written as DNA, the CDR3 is TGTGCCAGCTCGAGGAGTACCGGGACAGGGTATGATTCCACTGAAGCTTTCTTT. Translated, it gives CASSRSTGTGYDSTEAFF.

This clone showed up just a few times. The CDR3 sequence is CASSFQENYGYTF. DNA of the CDR3: TGTGCCAGCAGTTTCCAGGAAAACTATGGCTACACCTTC. J is TRBJ1-2 and V is TRBV28; D gene unclear. CDR3 size: 13 residues. V lost 3 bases, J lost 2 bases, and 7 bases lay in between. CDR1 MDHEN and CDR2 SYDVKM come from the germline V gene.

The rearrangement links TRBV18 to TRBJ1-2; 7 bases fit TRBD1. The V segment lost 2 bases and the J segment 0 bases; nucleotides outside the gene matches: 3. The CDR3 spans 15 residues. Looked up from germline, CDR1 is KGHSH and CDR2 is LQKENI. CDR3 DNA: TGTGCCAGCTCACCAGGTCAGGGGGCTAACTATGGCTACACCTTC. Residues: CASSPGQGANYGYTF.